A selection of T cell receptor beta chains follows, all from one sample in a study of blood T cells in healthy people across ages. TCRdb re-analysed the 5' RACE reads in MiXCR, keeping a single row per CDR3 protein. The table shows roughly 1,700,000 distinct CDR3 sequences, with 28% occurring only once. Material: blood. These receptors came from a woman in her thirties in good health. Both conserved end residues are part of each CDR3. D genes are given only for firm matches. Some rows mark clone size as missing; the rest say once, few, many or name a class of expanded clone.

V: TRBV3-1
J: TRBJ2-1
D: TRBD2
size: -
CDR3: CASSRLAGSGNEQFF
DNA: TGTGCCAGCAGCCGACTAGCGGGATCTGGCAATGAGCAGTTCTTC

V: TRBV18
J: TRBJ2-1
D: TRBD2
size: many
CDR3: CASSPGLASYNEQFF
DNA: TGTGCCAGCTCACCAGGACTAGCGTCCTACAATGAGCAGTTCTTC

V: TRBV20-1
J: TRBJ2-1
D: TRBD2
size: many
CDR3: CSARRTSWNEQFF
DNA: TGCAGTGCTAGACGGACTAGTTGGAATGAGCAGTTCTTC

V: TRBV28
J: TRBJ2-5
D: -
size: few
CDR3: CASSFRTRRDPQETQYF
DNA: TGTGCCAGCAGTTTCCGTACCCGGAGGGACCCCCAAGAGACCCAGTACTTC

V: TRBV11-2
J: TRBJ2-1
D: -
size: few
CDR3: CASSLGRGPNNEQFF
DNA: TGTGCCAGCAGCTTAGGCAGGGGCCCAAACAATGAGCAGTTCTTC

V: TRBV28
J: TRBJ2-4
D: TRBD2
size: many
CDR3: CASSSRTGGNIQYF
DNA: TGTGCCAGCAGTTCCCGGACGGGGGGAAACATTCAGTACTTC

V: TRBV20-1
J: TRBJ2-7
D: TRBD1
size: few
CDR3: CSARAPGTGAEQYF
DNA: TGCAGTGCTAGAGCCCCCGGGACAGGGGCCGAGCAGTACTTC

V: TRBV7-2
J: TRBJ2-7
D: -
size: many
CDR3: CASSDEGRVSYEQYF
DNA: TGTGCCAGCAGCGATGAGGGCAGGGTCTCCTACGAGCAGTACTTC

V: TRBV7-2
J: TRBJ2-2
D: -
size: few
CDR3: CASSSNPQAPTGELFF
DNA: TGTGCCAGCAGTTCGAACCCACAGGCCCCTACCGGGGAGCTGTTTTTT

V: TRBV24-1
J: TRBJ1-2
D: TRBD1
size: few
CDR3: CATSDSLGQDLTF
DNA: TGTGCCACCAGTGATTCCCTGGGACAGGATCTCACCTTC

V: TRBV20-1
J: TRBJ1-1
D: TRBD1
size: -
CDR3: CSASSTGQGARGTEAFF
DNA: TGCAGTGCTTCATCCACGGGGCAGGGGGCGCGAGGCACTGAAGCTTTCTTT

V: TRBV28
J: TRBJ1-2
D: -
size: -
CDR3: CASVKEGRIETPLYTF
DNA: TGTGCCAGCGTGAAAGAGGGACGTATAGAAACCCCTCTCTACACCTTC

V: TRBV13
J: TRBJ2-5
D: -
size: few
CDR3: CASSSGFETQYF
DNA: TGTGCCAGCAGCTCCGGTTTCGAGACCCAGTACTTC

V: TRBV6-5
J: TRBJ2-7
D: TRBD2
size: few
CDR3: CASSRGLAGDVYEQYF
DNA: TGTGCCAGCAGTCGCGGACTAGCGGGAGACGTCTACGAGCAGTACTTC

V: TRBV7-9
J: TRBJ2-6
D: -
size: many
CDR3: CASRPQGSTTLSGANVLTF
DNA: TGTGCCAGCAGACCTCAGGGGTCCACCACTCTCTCTGGGGCCAACGTCCTGACTTTC

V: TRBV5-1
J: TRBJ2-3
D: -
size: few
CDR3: CASSLARAGTDTQYF
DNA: TGCGCCAGCAGCTTGGCCAGGGCAGGCACAGATACGCAGTATTTT

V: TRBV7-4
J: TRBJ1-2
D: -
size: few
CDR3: CASSFGGPGYTF
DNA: TGTGCCAGCAGTTTCGGGGGGCCGGGCTACACCTTC

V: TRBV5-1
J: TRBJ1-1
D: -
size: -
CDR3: CASSITGMNTEAFF
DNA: TGTGCCAGCAGTATCACAGGGATGAACACTGAAGCTTTCTTT

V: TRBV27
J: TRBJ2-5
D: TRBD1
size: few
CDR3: CASSEVRTGEETQYF
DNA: TGTGCCAGCAGTGAGGTGCGGACAGGGGAAGAGACCCAGTACTTC

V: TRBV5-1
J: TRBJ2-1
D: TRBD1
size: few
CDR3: CASSSRDRGHNEQFF
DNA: TGCGCCAGCAGCAGCCGGGACAGGGGTCACAATGAGCAGTTCTTC